This is a list of T cell receptor beta chains from one sample in a study of CD8 T cells in Susac syndrome. TCRdb processed the immunoSEQ multiplex PCR reads anew with MiXCR; each CDR3 protein has one entry. The table has under 95,000 distinct CDR3 sequences, around 93% seen once. The sample consisted of CD8+ T cells from PBMCs. All receptors come from a human donor with Susac syndrome. Each CDR3 is given with its conserved first and last residue. D genes are given only for firm matches. Size is stated for part of the rows, as once, few or many counts, or as a class when the clone is expanded.

v_gene: TRBV20-1
abundance: .
d_gene: TRBD1
j_gene: TRBJ2-7
CDR3aa: CSARDNRGRLYEQYF
CDR3nt: TGCAGTGCTAGAGATAACAGGGGGCGACTTTACGAGCAGTACTTC

v_gene: TRBV19
abundance: .
d_gene: TRBD1
j_gene: TRBJ2-7
CDR3aa: CASSATGASEQYF
CDR3nt: TGTGCCAGTAGCGCGACAGGGGCGTCCGAGCAGTACTTC

v_gene: TRBV5-1
abundance: .
d_gene: .
j_gene: TRBJ2-5
CDR3aa: CASSSAWGETQYF
CDR3nt: TGCGCCAGCAGCTCGGCCTGGGGAGAGACCCAGTACTTC

v_gene: TRBV2
abundance: .
d_gene: .
j_gene: TRBJ2-1
CDR3aa: CASSEDGGLKINEQFF
CDR3nt: TGTGCCAGCAGTGAAGACGGGGGGCTCAAAATCAATGAGCAGTTCTTC

v_gene: TRBV7-9
abundance: .
d_gene: TRBD2
j_gene: TRBJ2-7
CDR3aa: CASSPGTSPEQYF
CDR3nt: TGTGCCAGCAGCCCCGGGACTAGTCCCGAGCAGTACTTC

v_gene: TRBV27
abundance: .
d_gene: TRBD2
j_gene: TRBJ2-7
CDR3aa: CASSFGGSPLEQYF
CDR3nt: TGTGCCAGCAGTTTCGGCGGGAGTCCCCTCGAGCAGTACTTC

v_gene: TRBV2
abundance: .
d_gene: .
j_gene: TRBJ2-5
CDR3aa: CASSEVTAAAPETQYF
CDR3nt: TGTGCCAGCAGTGAAGTAACAGCGGCTGCCCCAGAGACCCAGTACTTC

v_gene: TRBV3-1
abundance: .
d_gene: .
j_gene: TRBJ1-1
CDR3aa: CASSPRTIAMNTEAFF
CDR3nt: TGTGCCAGCAGCCCCCGGACCATCGCTATGAACACTGAAGCTTTCTTT

v_gene: TRBV14
abundance: .
d_gene: .
j_gene: TRBJ2-5
CDR3aa: CASSHLDRPLFETQYF
CDR3nt: TGTGCCAGCAGCCACTTAGACAGACCCCTTTTCGAGACCCAGTACTTC

v_gene: TRBV12-3/TRBV12-4
abundance: .
d_gene: TRBD1
j_gene: TRBJ2-4
CDR3aa: CASSLGTRDREIQYF
CDR3nt: TGTGCCAGCAGTTTGGGTACGCGGGACAGGGAGATTCAGTACTTC

v_gene: TRBV15
abundance: .
d_gene: TRBD1
j_gene: TRBJ2-1
CDR3aa: CATSRSGTGTDEQFF
CDR3nt: TGTGCCACCAGCAGGTCAGGGACAGGGACCGATGAGCAGTTCTTC

v_gene: TRBV3-1
abundance: .
d_gene: .
j_gene: TRBJ2-1
CDR3aa: CASSQEVGNEQFF
CDR3nt: TGTGCCAGCAGCCAAGAAGTGGGGAATGAGCAGTTCTTC

v_gene: TRBV12-3/TRBV12-4
abundance: .
d_gene: .
j_gene: TRBJ2-6
CDR3aa: CASTATRSGANVLTF
CDR3nt: TGTGCCAGCACCGCGACACGATCTGGGGCCAACGTCCTGACTTTC

v_gene: TRBV5-1
abundance: once
d_gene: TRBD1
j_gene: TRBJ2-7
CDR3aa: CASSEGQTYEQYF
CDR3nt: TGCGCCAGCAGCGAGGGACAGACCTACGAGCAGTACTTC

v_gene: TRBV27
abundance: .
d_gene: .
j_gene: TRBJ2-3
CDR3aa: CASSPSELPGDTQYF
CDR3nt: TGTGCCAGCAGTCCCTCGGAGCTTCCGGGAGATACGCAGTATTTT

v_gene: TRBV20-1
abundance: .
d_gene: .
j_gene: TRBJ2-2
CDR3aa: CSEQDSNTGELFF
CDR3nt: TGCAGTGAGCAGGACAGTAACACCGGGGAGCTGTTTTTT

v_gene: TRBV20-1
abundance: once
d_gene: .
j_gene: TRBJ2-7
CDR3aa: CSAQGRSDYEQYF
CDR3nt: TGCAGTGCTCAGGGGAGATCGGATTACGAGCAGTACTTC

v_gene: TRBV30
abundance: .
d_gene: .
j_gene: TRBJ1-2
CDR3aa: CARPRGRDGYTF
CDR3nt: TGTGCCCGACCCCGGGGGCGAGATGGCTACACCTTC

v_gene: TRBV5-1
abundance: .
d_gene: TRBD1
j_gene: TRBJ2-1
CDR3aa: CASSWEPTDRGFHNEQFF
CDR3nt: TGCGCCAGCAGCTGGGAACCTACGGACAGGGGGTTCCACAATGAGCAGTTCTTC

v_gene: TRBV30
abundance: .
d_gene: TRBD2
j_gene: TRBJ2-7
CDR3aa: CAWSEASGRDLYEQYF
CDR3nt: TGTGCCTGGAGCGAAGCTAGCGGGAGGGACCTCTACGAGCAGTACTTC

v_gene: TRBV19
abundance: .
d_gene: .
j_gene: TRBJ2-7
CDR3aa: CASSIGGEQYF
CDR3nt: TGTGCCAGTAGTATCGGAGGAGAGCAGTACTTC

v_gene: TRBV9
abundance: once
d_gene: TRBD1
j_gene: TRBJ2-7
CDR3aa: CASSFGGRGQVHEQYF
CDR3nt: TGTGCCAGCAGCTTTGGGGGAAGGGGGCAAGTCCACGAGCAGTACTTC

v_gene: TRBV6-1
abundance: few
d_gene: TRBD1
j_gene: TRBJ1-1
CDR3aa: CASSTGGPNEAFF
CDR3nt: TGTGCCAGCAGTACAGGGGGTCCTAATGAAGCTTTCTTT

v_gene: TRBV20-1
abundance: .
d_gene: .
j_gene: TRBJ2-1
CDR3aa: CSARDQENPYNEQFF
CDR3nt: TGCAGTGCTAGAGATCAAGAAAATCCCTACAATGAGCAGTTCTTC

v_gene: TRBV7-9
abundance: .
d_gene: TRBD1
j_gene: TRBJ2-1
CDR3aa: CASSRDSLEQFF
CDR3nt: TGTGCCAGCAGCCGGGACAGCCTGGAGCAGTTCTTC

v_gene: TRBV5-4
abundance: .
d_gene: TRBD2
j_gene: TRBJ2-1
CDR3aa: CASSQGLATRNEQFF
CDR3nt: TGTGCCAGCAGCCAGGGACTAGCAACTCGCAATGAGCAGTTCTTC

v_gene: TRBV9
abundance: once
d_gene: TRBD1
j_gene: TRBJ1-4
CDR3aa: CASSGSGQDEKLFF
CDR3nt: TGTGCCAGCAGCGGATCGGGACAGGATGAAAAACTGTTTTTT

v_gene: TRBV20-1
abundance: .
d_gene: TRBD2
j_gene: TRBJ2-1
CDR3aa: CSAPTSGDHNEQFF
CDR3nt: TGCAGTGCACCAACTAGCGGGGATCACAATGAGCAGTTCTTC

v_gene: TRBV20-1
abundance: .
d_gene: .
j_gene: TRBJ2-3
CDR3aa: CSAREDRNTDTQYF
CDR3nt: TGCAGTGCTAGAGAGGACAGAAACACAGATACGCAGTATTTT

v_gene: TRBV18
abundance: .
d_gene: .
j_gene: TRBJ2-3
CDR3aa: CASSPDMNTDTQYF
CDR3nt: TGTGCCAGCTCACCCGACATGAACACAGATACGCAGTATTTT

v_gene: TRBV29-1
abundance: .
d_gene: .
j_gene: TRBJ1-3
CDR3aa: CSAVWGNTIYF
CDR3nt: TGCAGCGCCGTTTGGGGAAACACCATATATTTT

v_gene: TRBV12-3/TRBV12-4
abundance: .
d_gene: .
j_gene: TRBJ1-1
CDR3aa: CASKEGGNTEAFF
CDR3nt: TGTGCCAGCAAGGAGGGGGGAAATACTGAAGCTTTCTTT

v_gene: TRBV20-1
abundance: once
d_gene: .
j_gene: TRBJ1-1
CDR3aa: CSARSYRDGNTEAFF
CDR3nt: TGCAGTGCTAGATCTTACAGGGACGGGAACACTGAAGCTTTCTTT

v_gene: TRBV3-1
abundance: .
d_gene: .
j_gene: TRBJ2-3
CDR3aa: CASSQEGGITDTQYF
CDR3nt: TGTGCCAGCAGCCAAGAGGGCGGCATCACAGATACGCAGTATTTT

v_gene: TRBV3-1
abundance: .
d_gene: .
j_gene: TRBJ1-1
CDR3aa: CASSSGSEAFF
CDR3nt: TGTGCCAGCAGCTCAGGGTCTGAAGCTTTCTTT

v_gene: TRBV20-1
abundance: .
d_gene: TRBD2
j_gene: TRBJ2-7
CDR3aa: CSAALGLAGEQYF
CDR3nt: TGCAGTGCTGCCCTCGGACTAGCGGGTGAGCAGTACTTC

v_gene: TRBV20-1
abundance: .
d_gene: .
j_gene: TRBJ2-1
CDR3aa: CSARDAVGREQFF
CDR3nt: TGCAGTGCTAGAGATGCCGTGGGGCGTGAGCAGTTCTTC

v_gene: TRBV18
abundance: .
d_gene: TRBD1
j_gene: TRBJ2-1
CDR3aa: CASSVSPPTGGEQFF
CDR3nt: TGTGCCAGCTCAGTTTCCCCCCCAACAGGGGGCGAGCAGTTCTTC

v_gene: TRBV5-5
abundance: .
d_gene: .
j_gene: TRBJ2-1
CDR3aa: CASSLRGYEQFF
CDR3nt: TGTGCCAGCAGCTTGCGAGGGTATGAGCAGTTCTTC

v_gene: TRBV20-1
abundance: once
d_gene: TRBD2
j_gene: TRBJ2-3
CDR3aa: CSARVLAGFTDTQYF
CDR3nt: TGCAGTGCTAGAGTGCTAGCGGGGTTCACAGATACGCAGTATTTT

v_gene: TRBV7-9
abundance: .
d_gene: .
j_gene: TRBJ2-7
CDR3aa: CASSYGQPNEQYF
CDR3nt: TGTGCCAGCAGCTACGGACAGCCTAACGAGCAGTACTTC

v_gene: TRBV29-1
abundance: .
d_gene: .
j_gene: TRBJ1-2
CDR3aa: CSGQRDDYGYTF
CDR3nt: TGCAGCGGCCAGCGGGATGACTATGGCTACACCTTC

v_gene: TRBV4-1
abundance: .
d_gene: TRBD2
j_gene: TRBJ2-7
CDR3aa: CASSVDSGPYEQYF
CDR3nt: TGCGCCAGCAGTGTCGATAGCGGGCCTTACGAGCAGTACTTC

v_gene: TRBV5-4
abundance: .
d_gene: TRBD1
j_gene: TRBJ2-2
CDR3aa: CASVYRGTGELFF
CDR3nt: TGTGCCAGCGTCTACAGGGGTACCGGGGAGCTGTTTTTT

v_gene: TRBV29-1
abundance: .
d_gene: .
j_gene: TRBJ2-3
CDR3aa: CSVTLTDTQYF
CDR3nt: TGCAGCGTCACACTAACAGATACGCAGTATTTT

v_gene: TRBV9
abundance: .
d_gene: .
j_gene: TRBJ1-1
CDR3aa: CASSVITSNTEAFF
CDR3nt: TGTGCCAGCAGCGTAATCACCTCGAACACTGAAGCTTTCTTT

v_gene: TRBV6-6
abundance: .
d_gene: .
j_gene: TRBJ2-2
CDR3aa: CAAKPANTGELFF
CDR3nt: TGTGCCGCCAAACCAGCGAACACCGGGGAGCTGTTTTTT

v_gene: TRBV13
abundance: .
d_gene: TRBD1
j_gene: TRBJ2-5
CDR3aa: CASSLGRNRGQETQYF
CDR3nt: TGTGCCAGCAGCTTAGGTCGAAACAGGGGTCAAGAGACCCAGTACTTC

v_gene: TRBV25-1
abundance: .
d_gene: .
j_gene: TRBJ1-2
CDR3aa: CASSEYYRLQEGYTF
CDR3nt: TGTGCCAGCAGTGAATACTACAGGCTTCAGGAGGGCTACACCTTC

v_gene: TRBV12-3/TRBV12-4
abundance: few
d_gene: .
j_gene: TRBJ2-1
CDR3aa: CASSSGQYNEQFF
CDR3nt: TGTGCCAGCAGTTCCGGACAGTACAATGAGCAGTTCTTC

v_gene: TRBV25-1
abundance: .
d_gene: .
j_gene: TRBJ1-1
CDR3aa: CASGTMNTEAFF
CDR3nt: TGTGCCAGCGGGACGATGAACACTGAAGCTTTCTTT